Listed here are 5 T cell receptor beta chains from one sample, sequenced in a study of blood T cell repertoires in COVID-19. Sequencing used immunoSEQ multiplex PCR; TCRdb keeps in-frame clones, though not all of them. This sample has roughly 25,000 clones, with around 89% found just once. Source material: peripheral blood. The receptors derive from a man aged 65 to 85 with acute or convalescent COVID-19.

The rearrangement uses TRBV5-4 and TRBJ2-1, with D perhaps TRBD1 (6 bases). This CDR3 contains 14 residues. Trimming removed 4 bases at V and 6 bases at J, with 14 bases between. Germline CDR1 SGHNT, CDR2 YYREEE (reference sequence). In nucleotides, the CDR3 is TGTGCCAGCAGCGCCACAGGGTCGGGCAATGAGCAGTTCTTC. Its protein product is CASSATGSGNEQFF.

This sequence joins TRBV6-6 and TRBJ1-1; the D is unclear. Germline CDR1 reads MNHNY; CDR2 reads SVGAGI (reference sequence). The CDR3 covers 11 residues. V was trimmed by 5 bases and J by 9 bases, leaving 10 bases between them. CDR3 coding DNA: TGTGCCAGCAGTCCTAAAGTACAAGCTTTCTTT. Translating gives CASSPKVQAFF.

This chain links TRBV6-5 with TRBJ1-6; perhaps TRBD1 as D (5 bases). This CDR3 is built from 11 residues. Trimming stripped 5 bases from V and 12 bases from J, with 8 bases between. Per germline, CDR1 MNHEY and CDR2 SVGAGI. CDR3 in amino acids: CASSTQGPLHF. The CDR3 bases are TGTGCCAGCAGTACCCAGGGACCCCTCCACTTT.

The V call is TRBV10-1, the J call TRBJ1-1; D is uncertain. The germline CDR1 and CDR2 sequences are WNHNN and SYGVQD (reference sequence). Deletions cut 0 bases from V and 4 bases from J, with 15 bases between. The CDR3 spans 16 residues. The CDR3 sequence: CASSESVVAGITEAFF. CDR3 nucleotide sequence: TGCGCCAGCAGTGAGTCGGTAGTCGCGGGGATCACTGAAGCTTTCTTT.

The J gene is TRBJ1-4, the V gene TRBV7-8; D might be TRBD1 (5 bases). The V gene's germline CDR1 is SGHVS and CDR2 FQNEAQ. CDR3 size: 15 residues. With 5 bases removed from V and 0 bases from J, the gap between germline ends came to 10 bases. The CDR3 sequence is CASSDQGATNEKLFF. CDR3 bases: TGTGCCAGCAGCGATCAGGGCGCAACTAATGAAAAACTGTTTTTT.